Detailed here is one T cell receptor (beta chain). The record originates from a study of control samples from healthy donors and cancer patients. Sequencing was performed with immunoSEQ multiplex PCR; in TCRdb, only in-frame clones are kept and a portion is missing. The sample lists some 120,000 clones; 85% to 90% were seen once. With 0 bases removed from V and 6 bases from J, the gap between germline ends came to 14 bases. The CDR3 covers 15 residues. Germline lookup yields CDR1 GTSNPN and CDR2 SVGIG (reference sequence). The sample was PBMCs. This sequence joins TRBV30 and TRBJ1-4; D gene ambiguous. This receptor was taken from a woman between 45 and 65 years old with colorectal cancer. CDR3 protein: CAWSVPPHQHEKLFF. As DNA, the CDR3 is TGTGCCTGGAGTGTACCCCCCCACCAGCATGAAAAACTGTTTTTT. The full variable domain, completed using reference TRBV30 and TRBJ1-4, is SQTIHQWPATLVQPVGSPLSLECTVEGTSNPNLYWYRQAAGRGLQLLFYSVGIGQISSEVPQNLSASRPQDRQFILSSKKLLLSDSGFYLCAWSVPPHQHEKLFFGSGTQLSVL.